The 14 T cell receptor beta chains presented below share a single source sample, sequenced in a study of CD8 T cells in ankylosing spondylitis. One entry per CDR3 protein, called by TCRdb with MiXCR from the 5' RACE reads. Among about 340,000 distinct CDR3 sequences listed, roughly 14% were seen once. The sequenced sample was blood, either unsorted or a sorted T cell fraction (not recorded which). The origin of the receptors is a male donor with ankylosing spondylitis or in good health (not recorded which).

This clonotype was counted many times. The chain couples TRBV18 to TRBJ2-2; D is undetermined. The CDR3 has 14 residues. Germline V gives CDR1 KGHSH, CDR2 LQKENI. The V end lost 3 bases, the J end lost 0 bases, and 5 bases lay between the germline ends. The CDR3: CASSPGSNTGELFF. As DNA, the CDR3 is TGTGCCAGCTCACCGGGCTCGAACACCGGGGAGCTGTTTTTT.

This clonotype has just a few counts. The chain is built from TRBV5-1 and TRBJ2-7, with TRBD1 as a possible D gene (6 bases). With 5 bases removed from V and 5 bases from J, the gap between germline ends came to 14 bases. Germline CDR1 SGHRS, CDR2 YFSETQ. CDR3 length: 13 residues. The CDR3 DNA reads as TGCGCCAGCAGAGAGGCCTCAGGGGACGAGCAGTACTTC. Translation: CASREASGDEQYF.

This clonotype was seen many times. The chain couples TRBV3-1 to TRBJ2-1; TRBD2 aligns across 14 bases. The CDR3 has 16 residues. Per the germline V gene, CDR1 is LGHDT and CDR2 is YNNKEL (reference sequence). V dropped 4 bases and J dropped 3; count of bases not matched to a gene: 2. CDR3 sequence reads: CASSRLAGGSYNEQFF. CDR3 sequence (DNA): TGTGCCAGCAGCCGACTAGCGGGAGGGAGCTACAATGAGCAGTTCTTC.

CDR3 nucleotide sequence: TGTGCCAGCAGTTCTTATGGCGTGGAGCAGTTCTTC. It is translated as CASSSYGVEQFF. The V call is TRBV11-2, the J call TRBJ2-1; D remains unclear. There are 12 residues in the CDR3. Germline CDR1 reads SGHAT; CDR2 reads FQNNGV. V was pared by 6 bases and J by 10 bases, with 13 bases between. The variable domain in full, with the rest retrieved from reference TRBV11-2 and TRBJ2-1, is EAGVAQSPRYKIIEKRQSVAFWCNPISGHATLYWYQQILGQGPKLLIQFQNNGVVDDSQLPKDRFSAERLKGVDSTLKIQPAKLEDSAVYLCASSSYGVEQFFGPGTRLTVL.

This clonotype came up many times. The V gene is TRBV5-1, the J gene TRBJ2-4; possibly TRBD1 for D (6 bases). This CDR3 is 15 amino acids long. Trimming took off 2 bases at V and 9 bases at J, with 18 bases between the two ends. Germline CDR1 SGHRS, CDR2 YFSETQ. CDR3 in amino acids: CASSFAGESGVIQYF. DNA for the CDR3: TGCGCCAGCAGCTTTGCAGGGGAATCCGGGGTCATTCAGTACTTC.

V gene TRBV27 combines with J gene TRBJ1-1, with D perhaps TRBD1 (5 bases). Germline V CDR1 and CDR2: MNHEY, SMNVEV (reference sequence). Trimming shortened V by 3 bases and J by 4 bases, and 15 bases separated the two germline ends. The length of the CDR3 is 15 residues. The CDR3 DNA is TGTGCCAGCAGTTTCATCAACGGGGCCGGCACTGAAGCTTTCTTT. It codes for CASSFINGAGTEAFF.

This clonotype came up a few times. This CDR3 is CASSSGTGANEQFF. The CDR3 DNA sequence: TGCGCCAGCAGCTCCGGGACGGGGGCCAATGAGCAGTTCTTC. V is TRBV5-1 and J is TRBJ2-1, with D perhaps being TRBD1 or TRBD2 (6 bases each). Between the trimmed V and J ends, which lost 3 bases and 6 bases, there was a span of 13 bases. Germline V gene data show CDR1 as SGHRS and CDR2 as YFSETQ. This CDR3 has 14 amino acids.

The V and J genes are TRBV18 and TRBJ1-1; D gene uncertain. CDR1 KGHSH and CDR2 LQKENI come from the germline V gene. CDR3 length: 15 residues. The germline V and J ends were trimmed by 1 base and 0 bases, with 9 bases remaining between them. The chain's CDR3 is CASSPLGMLNTEAFF. The CDR3 DNA reads as TGTGCCAGCTCACCACTCGGGATGCTGAACACTGAAGCTTTCTTT.

Written as DNA, the CDR3 is TGTGCCAGCAGGGGCGGAGGGGGCTCCTACGAGCAGTACTTC. Translating gives CASRGGGGSYEQYF. The chain couples TRBV6-1 to TRBJ2-7, with D possibly called TRBD1 or TRBD2 (6 bases each). Per the germline V gene, CDR1 is MNHNS and CDR2 is SASEGT. The V gene lost 6 bases and the J gene lost 0 bases, with 12 bases spanning the gap. The CDR3 contains 14 residues.

This clonotype was seen only a few times. The rearrangement uses TRBV10-3 and TRBJ2-6, with TRBD2 identical over 12 bases. The ends lost 6 bases at V and 0 bases at J; junction bases unmatched: 3. CDR1 is ENHRY and CDR2 is SYGVKD in the germline V gene. The CDR3 is made up of 17 amino acids. CDR3 bases: TGTGCCATCAGCGGACTAGCGGGGCACTCTGGGGCCAACGTCCTGACTTTC. It encodes CAISGLAGHSGANVLTF.

The V and J genes are TRBV5-4 and TRBJ2-3; 10 positions agree with TRBD1. Germline V gene lookup returns CDR1 SGHNT and CDR2 YYREEE (reference sequence). The CDR3 totals 17 residues. V lost 3 bases, J lost 1 base, and 8 bases stayed unmatched. The chain's CDR3 is CASSSGPGTGGTDTQYF. CDR3 DNA sequence: TGTGCCAGCAGCTCCGGACCTGGGACAGGGGGCACAGATACGCAGTATTTT.

This clonotype was seen more than once but under ten times. CDR3 residues: CAISEPRRGRYNEQFF. CDR3 DNA sequence: TGTGCCATCAGTGAGCCTCGCAGGGGCCGCTACAATGAGCAGTTCTTC. This sequence joins TRBV10-3 and TRBJ2-1; maybe TRBD1 (6 bases). This CDR3 spans 16 amino acids. Germline V gives CDR1 ENHRY, CDR2 SYGVKD. The ends were cut back, 2 bases at V and 3 bases at J, with 14 bases in the middle.

This clonotype turned up a few times. The chain uses TRBV7-9 and TRBJ2-1, with 12 bases lining up with TRBD2. This CDR3 is built from 14 residues. CDR1 is SEHNR and CDR2 is FQNEAQ in the germline V gene (reference sequence). The J segment lost 8 bases and the V segment lost 5 bases, leaving 4 bases of the junction unmatched. The CDR3 bases are TGTGCCAGCAGCCCTAGCGGGAGGGTAGATGAGCAGTTCTTC. Translation: CASSPSGRVDEQFF.

The rearrangement uses TRBV3-1 and TRBJ1-1; D uncertain. The CDR3 totals 14 residues. Germline V gene data show CDR1 as LGHDT and CDR2 as YNNKEL (reference sequence). Trimming cost V 3 bases and J 1 base, with 9 bases left between them. The CDR3: CASSQGSTNTEAFF. As DNA, the CDR3 is TGTGCCAGCAGCCAGGGCAGTACGAACACTGAAGCTTTCTTT.